This T cell receptor beta chain was sequenced in a study of blood T cell repertoires in COVID-19. Study-wide background: COVID-19 samples, acute and convalescent, were from the United States, Italy and Spain. T cells, B-cell-depleted T cells, or PBMCs provided the cDNA or gDNA that served as material.

Original processing notes: Scientists estimated how many nucleated cells there were by amplifying reference gene primers. Only in-frame clones appear in the TCRdb table, and some are missing; sequencing was by immunoSEQ multiplex PCR. V and J calls and clone size are copied from that table; D and trimming were computed from the DNA. The sample lists some 530,000 clones, 80% to 90% occurring once. Germline V gives CDR1 ENHRY, CDR2 SYGVKD. CDR3 length: 15 residues. V was shortened by 6 bases and J by 0 bases, with 15 bases between the two germline ends. This chain joins TRBV10-3 and TRBJ2-7, with D maybe TRBD1 (7 bases). The specimen was peripheral blood. This sequence was found in a human donor in a cohort sampled during active COVID-19. CDR3 region: CAIRDSGDSSYEQYF. The CDR3 DNA sequence: TGTGCCATCAGGGACTCGGGGGACAGCTCCTACGAGCAGTACTTC.